Given below is one TCR beta chain in context. Its specificity is unknown. Here immunoSEQ multiplex PCR was the method, and the copy in TCRdb shows in-frame clones only, minus some. The data show about 86,000 clones, around 90% seen once. The data were taken from a study of graft-versus-host responses after intestinal transplantation. About the research overall: Multivisceral, liver-intestinal, or isolated intestinal transplants were performed in recipients.

The study's findings and limits: GvH clones turned up in recipient marrow; some had shown up first in ileum or blood. Early after transplant, HvG clones declined as circulating GvH clones peaked.

This clonotype was sampled from a human donor who was the organ donor for an intestinal transplant. The source was unstimulated CD4+ T cells sorted from spleen or lymph node cells, collected before transplant.

Here the CDR3 reads CASSVYGRGYYNEQFF. The CDR3 nucleotides read TGTGCCAGCAGTGTGTATGGCAGGGGATACTACAATGAGCAGTTCTTC. The chain employs TRBV6-4 and TRBJ2-1, with D possibly matching TRBD1 (6 bases). CDR1 MRHNA and CDR2 SNTAGT come from the germline V gene. With 4 bases removed from V and 3 bases from J, the gap between germline ends came to 16 bases. This CDR3 has 16 amino acids.